This entry lists 5 T cell receptor beta chains sequenced from one sample in a study of CD8+ T cells in alopecia areata. Extracted from the samples, RNA was reverse transcribed into cDNA to serve as the sequencing template. Sequencing was performed with immunoSEQ multiplex PCR; in TCRdb, only in-frame clones are kept and a portion is missing. The sample lists about 210,000 clones, less than 45% occurring once. Treatment specified: oral pan-JAK inhibitor, 5-10 mg twice daily. The material sequenced was CD4+ T cells sorted from blood, taken at roughly week 38, from a patient treated with tofacitinib. The receptors were gathered from a human donor with alopecia areata.

The chain joins TRBV5-4 to TRBJ1-2; D is perhaps TRBD1 (6 bases). This CDR3 has 15 residues. Germline V lookup: CDR1 SGHNT, CDR2 YYREEE (reference sequence). The V end was cut by 3 bases, the J end by 2 bases, with 14 bases between. The DNA for the CDR3 is TGTGCCAGCAGCTCGGTCGGGGGCAGGAACTATGGCTACACCTTC. Translating it yields CASSSVGGRNYGYTF.

The gene calls are TRBV14 and TRBJ2-5; 8 nucleotides line up with TRBD2. Unmatched junction bases numbered 15, after V lost 4 bases and J lost 2 bases. The CDR3 contains 18 residues. The germline V gene has CDR1 SGHDN and CDR2 FVKESK. The CDR3 sequence is CASSPIPSTSGRQETQYF. The CDR3 coding sequence is TGTGCCAGCAGCCCTATTCCCTCCACTAGCGGCCGACAAGAGACCCAGTACTTC.

V gene TRBV10-3 combines with J gene TRBJ2-7, with TRBD2 matching over 7 bases. V lost 4 bases to trimming and J lost 3 bases; unmatched junction nucleotides: 6. CDR1 is ENHRY, CDR2 SYGVKD, per germline. The CDR3 extends over 14 amino acids. The CDR3 DNA is TGTGCCATCAGTGTTGCTAGCGGCCTCTACGAGCAGTACTTC. Amino acids: CAISVASGLYEQYF.

The V and J genes are TRBV6-5 and TRBJ2-7; D tentatively reads TRBD1 or TRBD2 (6 bases each). The CDR3 contains 13 residues. V lost 6 bases and J 4 bases, leaving 13 bases between the germline ends. The germline gives CDR1 MNHEY, CDR2 SVGAGI. This chain's CDR3 is CASRTQGGYEQYF. Here the CDR3 DNA reads TGTGCCAGCAGGACGCAAGGGGGGTACGAGCAGTACTTC.

This chain connects TRBV11-2 to TRBJ2-7; no definite D call. V lost 2 bases, J lost 3 bases, and 8 bases lay in between. CDR3 length equals 13 residues. Per the germline V gene, CDR1 is SGHAT and CDR2 is FQNNGV. CDR3 bases: TGTGCCAGCAGCTTAAGCGAGCTCTACGAGCAGTACTTC. Translation gives CASSLSELYEQYF.